Included here is one T cell receptor beta chain sequence, with context. This specimen belongs to a study of T cell changes during pregnancy in multiple sclerosis. Trimming cost V 5 bases and J 5 bases, with 10 bases left between them. The length of the CDR3 is 13 residues. Germline CDR1 reads LNHDA; CDR2 reads SQIVND (reference sequence). The assay was immunoSEQ multiplex PCR, and TCRdb's table has in-frame clones only and misses some. Here the sample spans approximately 85,000 clones, approximately 93% being singletons. The chain uses TRBV19 and TRBJ2-1, with D maybe TRBD1 (6 bases). The clonotype comes from a female donor with multiple sclerosis, enrolled in a pregnancy study. The sample here was peripheral blood, taken in the first trimester of pregnancy. The CDR3, as DNA: TGTGCCAGTAGTGGGGGCCCCCACAATGAGCAGTTCTTC. This translates into CASSGGPHNEQFF.